The present T cell receptor (beta chain) was sequenced within a study of T cell responses to AZD1222 COVID-19 vaccine. Findings and caveats of the study: Possibly, clonal diversity was underestimated; donors were largely white British and included more females. Along spike, vaccine-associated CD4 TCRs were found throughout, with dominance at 160-218 and 743-854.

In its sample, this clone was seen a few times. Its antigen is still unknown. The CDR3 consists of 15 residues. The germline CDR1 and CDR2 sequences are LNHDA and SQIVND (reference sequence). V lost 2 bases, J lost 4 bases, and 7 bases stayed unmatched. Sequencing used immunoSEQ multiplex PCR; TCRdb keeps in-frame clones, though not all of them. The sample consists of about 150,000 clones, 70% to 90% of them appearing once. This sequence was found in an adult who received the MenACWY meningococcal vaccine as a control. V gene TRBV19 combines with J gene TRBJ1-1, with 7 bases matching TRBD1. Sequencing used peripheral blood, obtained 28 days after the second dose of the MenACWY control vaccine. CDR3 in amino acids: CASSIRQGVVTEAFF. CDR3 DNA sequence: TGTGCCAGTAGTATAAGGCAGGGGGTCGTCACTGAAGCTTTCTTT.